This entry lists 23 T cell receptor beta chains sequenced from one sample in a study of OX40 agonist ivuxolimab in advanced cancers. Using immunoSEQ multiplex PCR, the repertoire was profiled, and TCRdb retains in-frame clones only, with some absent. The sample holds about 53,000 clones, roughly 73% seen once. Material: CD4+ or CD8+ T cells sorted from blood, obtained in a trial of the OX40 agonist ivuxolimab. The receptor source for this set is an adult with an advanced solid tumor such as melanoma, head and neck, liver or kidney cancer.

The chain is built from TRBV15 and TRBJ1-1; perhaps TRBD1 as D (6 bases). CDR1 and CDR2 (germline): LNHNV, YYDKDF (reference sequence). This CDR3 is built from 12 residues. V lost 6 bases to trimming and J lost 7 bases, with 12 bases between them. Here the CDR3 reads CATRQGRGEAFF. CDR3 DNA: TGTGCCACCAGACAGGGACGGGGTGAAGCTTTCTTT.

This rearrangement joins TRBV19 to TRBJ2-6; D is perhaps TRBD2 (6 bases). The CDR3 covers 17 residues. CDR1 is LNHDA and CDR2 is SQIVND in the germline V gene (reference sequence). V shed 3 bases and J shed 0 bases, with 12 bases lying between them. This CDR3 reads CASSIRGTASGANVLTF. CDR3 bases: TGTGCCAGTAGTATCCGGGGGACGGCCTCTGGGGCCAACGTCCTGACTTTC. The whole variable domain, filled in from reference TRBV19 and TRBJ2-6, reads DGGITQSPKYLFRKEGQNVTLSCEQNLNHDAMYWYRQDPGQGLRLIYYSQIVNDFQKGDIAEGYSVSREKKESFPLTVTSAQKNPTAFYLCASSIRGTASGANVLTFGAGSRLTVL.

The chain carries TRBV10-3 and TRBJ1-2, with D perhaps matching TRBD1 (6 bases). Germline CDR1 and CDR2: ENHRY and SYGVKD. The V end was cut by 4 bases, the J end by 3 bases, with 18 bases between. This CDR3 contains 16 residues. The CDR3 DNA reads TGTGCCATCAGTGGATCTTCCCGGGACACCGACTATGGCTACACCTTC. Protein sequence: CAISGSSRDTDYGYTF.

The chain joins TRBV29-1 to TRBJ2-2, with 11 nucleotides matching TRBD2. The ends lost 2 bases at V and 4 bases at J; junction bases unmatched: 9. Germline V CDR1 and CDR2: SQVTM, ANQGSEA. CDR3 length: 17 amino acids. CDR3 bases: TGCAGCGTTGAAATAGCGGGAGGGCCAATTGCCACCGGGGAGCTGTTTTTT. Translated, it gives CSVEIAGGPIATGELFF.

This chain uses TRBV6-6 with TRBJ2-3; possibly TRBD1 or TRBD2 for D (5 bases each). The CDR3 has 15 amino acids. Germline V CDR1 and CDR2: MNHNY, SVGAGI (reference sequence). V shed 7 bases and J shed 0 bases, with 14 bases lying between them. The CDR3 DNA is TGTGCCAGCACCTACGGGGCAGCAAGCACAGATACGCAGTATTTT. Its protein product is CASTYGAASTDTQYF.

The chain has TRBV7-8 and TRBJ2-1; no definite D call. The CDR3 has 15 residues. V lost 1 base, J lost 5 bases, and 12 bases lay in between. Germline V gene sequence: CDR1 SGHVS, CDR2 FQNEAQ. Here the CDR3 DNA reads TGTGCCAGCAGCTTAGAGGGTCGGCGGAACAATGAGCAGTTCTTC. Translation: CASSLEGRRNNEQFF.

This clone was counted a single time. V is TRBV2 and J is TRBJ2-2, with 10 bases matching TRBD1. The CDR3 consists of 16 residues. Trimming cost V 6 bases and J 2 bases; bases outside gene matches: 6. Germline CDR1 reads SNHLY; CDR2 reads FYNNEI. The CDR3 region has the DNA TGTGCCAGCAGGGTGGGGACAGGGGCTAACACCGGGGAGCTGTTTTTT. It encodes CASRVGTGANTGELFF.

This clone was seen a handful of times. The chain joins TRBV5-4 to TRBJ1-2; TRBD1 might be the D (6 bases). The CDR3 length is 17 residues. The germline V gene encodes CDR1 SGHNT and CDR2 YYREEE (reference sequence). V dropped 1 base and J dropped 5 bases, with 21 bases sitting between them. The CDR3 here is CASSLSGTGGRVYGYTF. CDR3 nucleotide sequence: TGTGCCAGCAGCTTGTCGGGTACGGGGGGCCGAGTTTATGGCTACACCTTC.

The chain's CDR3 is CASSEGAGPTDTQYF. The CDR3 nucleotides are TGTGCCAGCAGTGAAGGGGCAGGACCCACAGATACGCAGTATTTT. This chain links TRBV6-1 with TRBJ2-3; D remains unclear. The V gene's germline CDR1 is MNHNS and CDR2 SASEGT. The CDR3 contains 15 residues. V lost 1 base and J lost 2, with 10 bases in between.

This clone was counted only a few times. This rearrangement joins TRBV2 to TRBJ2-2; the D gene is possibly TRBD1 (6 bases). Germline V lookup: CDR1 SNHLY, CDR2 FYNNEI. The V end was cut by 6 bases, the J end by 4 bases, with 12 bases between. This CDR3 has 14 amino acids. The CDR3 reads CASRGRGGTGELFF. CDR3 bases: TGTGCCAGCAGGGGGAGAGGGGGCACCGGGGAGCTGTTTTTT.

The chain recombines TRBV13 with TRBJ1-5; no reliable D call. Germline V lookup: CDR1 PRHDT, CDR2 FYEKMQ (reference sequence). The V end lost 0 bases, the J end lost 5 bases, and 5 bases lay between the germline ends. This CDR3 region has 13 residues. In DNA, the CDR3 is TGTGCCAGCAGCTTAGGGAGAGATCAGCCCCAGCATTTT. It yields the protein CASSLGRDQPQHF.

The gene calls are TRBV5-1 and TRBJ2-2; 8 bases agree with TRBD1. The CDR3 consists of 15 residues. J lost 5 bases, V lost 2 bases, and 5 bases had no gene match. Germline V gene data show CDR1 as SGHRS and CDR2 as YFSETQ. The CDR3 DNA follows: TGCGCCAGCAGCTTTCCGGACAGGGCTACCGGGGAGCTGTTTTTT. It encodes CASSFPDRATGELFF.

V usage is TRBV11-2 and J usage is TRBJ1-6, with a tentative D call TRBD1 (6 bases). V dropped 5 bases and J dropped 10 bases, with 12 bases sitting between them. Looked up from germline, CDR1 is SGHAT and CDR2 is FQNNGV. CDR3 length: 13 residues. This chain's CDR3 is CASSVWDTSPLHF. CDR3 sequence (DNA): TGTGCCAGCAGCGTATGGGACACCTCACCCCTCCACTTT.

The chain links TRBV7-9 to TRBJ1-2; D not certain. V lost 1 base and J lost 8, with 8 bases in between. CDR1 is SEHNR, CDR2 FQNEAQ, per germline (reference sequence). The CDR3 extends over 12 amino acids. DNA for the CDR3: TGTGCCAGCAGCTTAGAGGTCCTCGGCTACACCTTC. Encoded protein: CASSLEVLGYTF.

This clone was seen more than once but under ten times. The rearrangement uses TRBV4-1 and TRBJ2-7; 12 bases fit TRBD1. Germline trimming cut 4 bases from V and 3 bases from J; bases unmatched to any gene: 1. Germline loops: CDR1 MGHRA, CDR2 YSYEKL. The CDR3 runs to 14 residues. The CDR3 loop is CASSRDRGLYEQYF. Written as DNA, the CDR3 is TGCGCCAGCAGCCGGGACAGGGGGCTCTACGAGCAGTACTTC.

DNA for the CDR3: TGTGCCAGCAGTTTATTTGGGGCTTATGGCTACACCTTC. Amino acids: CASSLFGAYGYTF. This chain joins TRBV28 and TRBJ1-2; tentative D call: TRBD1 (5 bases). In germline, CDR1 is MDHEN, CDR2 SYDVKM. The V end lost 1 base, the J end lost 5 bases, and 8 bases lay between the germline ends. This CDR3 is built from 13 residues.

This clone was seen only a few times. The chain joins TRBV2 to TRBJ1-1; D unresolved. Germline assignment: CDR1 SNHLY and CDR2 FYNNEI. Trimming stripped 7 bases from V and 1 base from J, with 22 bases between. CDR3 size: 17 residues. The DNA for the CDR3 is TGTGCCAGCACTGTCGAGCTCCTCCTAGGGCGGAACACTGAAGCTTTCTTT. Translating gives CASTVELLLGRNTEAFF.

This sequence joins TRBV6-6 and TRBJ2-3, with 10 bases fitting TRBD2. Germline V gene sequence: CDR1 MNHNY, CDR2 SVGAGI (reference sequence). There are 14 residues in the CDR3. Trimming removed 8 bases from V and 2 bases from J; junction bases left unmatched: 4. The CDR3 DNA reads as TGTGCCAGCCTAGCGGGGGCCCTCACAGATACGCAGTATTTT. As protein: CASLAGALTDTQYF.

This clone was counted between two and nine times. The chain joins TRBV29-1 to TRBJ1-1; D remains unclear. The CDR3 covers 14 residues. Germline-derived CDR1 and CDR2 are SQVTM and ANQGSEA. The ends were cut back, 4 bases at V and 2 bases at J, with 14 bases in the middle. The CDR3 sequence is CSVGKMGSNTEAFF. For the CDR3, the DNA is TGCAGCGTTGGTAAGATGGGATCAAACACTGAAGCTTTCTTT.

The gene calls are TRBV27 and TRBJ2-2; no definite D call. The CDR3 extends over 19 amino acids. V dropped 2 bases and J dropped 1 base, with 20 bases sitting between them. From germline, CDR1 is MNHEY and CDR2 SMNVEV (reference sequence). CDR3 bases: TGTGCCAGCAGTTTAAGGCCCCCTGCCCGCCCGGGGAACACCGGGGAGCTGTTTTTT. Its protein product is CASSLRPPARPGNTGELFF.

This chain joins TRBV11-3 and TRBJ2-7, with 7 bases aligning to TRBD2. This CDR3 has 15 amino acids. V trimming: 0 bases; J trimming: 5 bases; junction bases outside the gene matches: 7. The germline gives CDR1 SGHNT, CDR2 YENEEA. The CDR3: CASSLEGGSMDEQYF. The DNA for the CDR3 is TGTGCCAGCAGCTTAGAGGGCGGGAGCATGGACGAGCAGTACTTC.

V gene TRBV7-2 combines with J gene TRBJ2-7; a weak D match, TRBD2 (6 bases). The CDR3 is made up of 13 amino acids. V gave up 5 bases and J gave up 8 bases, with 16 bases separating them. Germline V gene sequence: CDR1 SGHTA, CDR2 FQGNSA. CDR3 DNA sequence: TGTGCCAGCAGCCATTTAACGAGCGGGCAGCAGTACTTC. This sequence encodes CASSHLTSGQQYF.

The V and J genes are TRBV19 and TRBJ2-5; possible D gene TRBD1, 5 bases. With 4 bases removed from V and 4 bases from J, the gap between germline ends came to 7 bases. The CDR3 extends over 12 amino acids. Germline lookup yields CDR1 LNHDA and CDR2 SQIVND (reference sequence). The CDR3 sequence is CASSSQGETQYF. For the CDR3, the DNA is TGTGCCAGTAGTAGTCAGGGAGAGACCCAGTACTTC.